This TCR beta chain was captured in a study of blood T cell repertoires in COVID-19. Study-wide context: The samples span acute and convalescent COVID-19 from the United States, Italy and Spain.

CDR3 length: 16 residues. J gave up 0 bases and V 6 bases, and 11 bases lay outside the gene matches. In germline, CDR1 is SQVTM, CDR2 ANQGSEA. Assignment of participants to cohorts was predicated upon participant-reported clinical history. The protocol was immunoSEQ multiplex PCR, while the TCRdb copy is restricted to in-frame clones and leaves out a portion. Altogether hundreds of thousands of clones are present, around nine tenths being singletons, with the ten largest covering approximately 1.7%. This rearrangement joins TRBV29-1 to TRBJ2-1, with 7 bases identical to TRBD2. The sequencing input was PBMCs or T cells enriched from blood (not recorded which). The sequence derives from a woman aged 45-59 years who had recovered from COVID-19. The CDR3 sequence is CSVAPSGSSSYNEQFF. Written as DNA, the CDR3 is TGCAGCGTCGCCCCTAGCGGTTCCAGCTCCTACAATGAGCAGTTCTTC.